Here is one TCR beta chain with its context. The specificity of this receptor is unknown. No base quality information exists; no much larger clone differs at one position. This specimen comes from a study of T cell responses to AZD1222 COVID-19 vaccine (dated by TCRdb to about 2021). Background on the whole study: Because spike-specific TCR depth and breadth did not differ between the two schedules, AZD1222 recipients who got a second dose at roughly 4 weeks were pooled with those who got a second dose at roughly 12 weeks. A total of 240 or so trial participants underwent TCR sequencing, of whom 200 to 220 had received two doses of AZD1222 and some 26 had received two doses of the MenACWY control vaccine. Trial participants were enrolled by age into 18-55, 56-69 and 70-plus year subgroups, with 148, 28 and 57 TCR-sequenced participants respectively.

The CDR3 regions of human TCRbeta chains were analyzed by immunosequencing. Per the source publication's procedure: Repertoire TCRs were matched against a reference library of SARS-CoV-2-specific TCRs generated with the MIRA antigen-specificity platform. Breadth was defined as the fraction of unique TCRs that were SARS-CoV-2-associated, and depth was defined as the fraction of total T cells that were SARS-CoV-2-associated. Using the MIRA data, each spike-specific TCR was assigned both to the spike region to which the TCR was reactive and to a CD4 or CD8 class. Log10-transformed breadth and depth values were compared by one-way ANOVA with Sidak's multiple comparisons tests. This is the immuneACCESS table as TCRdb keeps it, with only in-frame sequences that have V and J called. A part of the clones is gone; compared with another copy, unresolved V genes explain less than half, and the rest is unexplained. D and trimming come from the DNA, and the V and J calls and clone size come from that table. The sample contains about 72,000 clones, over 75% of them found a single time. Of the sample, approximately 25% falls within the top ten clones.

V is reduced by 4 bases and J by 6 bases, leaving a spacing of 27 bases between them. From the germline V gene (reference sequence), CDR1 is LNHDA and CDR2 is SQIVND. The CDR3 has 18 amino acids, counting the end cysteine and phenylalanine. Just CDR3 DNA is preserved here, 54 bases in frame from base 1. Overall study results and their limits: The 56-69-year group was small, and its depth increase did not reach significance, likely because of low power. Participants were mostly white British and included more females than males, and it was suggested by the authors that clonal diversity may have been underestimated. CD4 TCRs associated with the vaccine covered the entire spike protein, and the dominant responses were in regions 160-218 and 743-854. Nearly half of unique spike-specific TCRs reportedly recognized epitopes outside regions mutated in the B.1.351 and B.1.1.7 variants. Because no day 14 peak-response samples were available, repertoires were characterized only after the peak T cell response. Spike-specific TCR breadth and depth rose significantly after two AZD1222 doses compared with day 0 and with MenACWY recipients. Only five to seven AZD1222 recipients were SARS-CoV-2 seropositive at baseline, limiting conclusions about previously exposed vaccinees.

Per the publication, the time point label means: baseline before first vaccination. Vaccinee samples were obtained from the UK trials COV001 and COV002, which included a single-blind randomized controlled phase 2/3 trial of AZD1222 (ChAdOx1 nCoV-19) in healthy adults. For TCRbeta chain sequencing, PBMC samples from trial participants were taken at day 0 and at day 28 after the second dose. The specimen comprised peripheral blood, sampled on day 0 of AZD1222 vaccination. The clonotype comes from an adult in good health. In this chain, TRBV19 is recombined with TRBJ1-2, and TRBD1 may be the D gene, going by 6 matching bases. CDR3 protein: CASSTPFILQGHLNGYTF. The DNA is as follows: TGTGCCAGTAGTACCCCTTTCATATTACAGGGTCACCTGAATGGCTACACCTTC.